A single sample gave rise to the 26 T cell receptor beta chains below, sequenced in a study of T cell repertoires in cytomegalovirus infection (dated by TCRdb to 2018 to 2020). Sequencing relied on an Illumina HiSeq 1500. TCRdb ran its own pipeline on the public reads, namely fastp trimming at Q25 and MiXCR clone calling, and kept in-frame beta chains. Every CDR3 protein is listed once, alongside the most common genes and DNA of its rows. This sample holds fewer than 550,000 distinct CDR3 sequences; approximately 30% were observed only once. The biggest ten clones account for roughly 13% of the sample. Sequencing was performed on PBMCs. Source of these receptors: a human donor in good health (CMV status not recorded). Some clones in this sample may be carry-over from other donors' samples.

This clonotype was found a few times. This rearrangement joins TRBV12-3 or TRBV12-4 to TRBJ2-1, with TRBD1 as a possible D gene (7 bases). The V gene lost 6 bases and the J gene lost 6 bases, with 18 bases spanning the gap. The length of the CDR3 is 15 residues. CDR3 amino acids: CASRKGNQGGNEQFF. The CDR3 coding sequence is TGTGCCAGCAGGAAAGGCAACCAGGGGGGCAATGAGCAGTTCTTC.

The V gene is TRBV6-5, the J gene TRBJ2-3; 9 positions match TRBD2. V was clipped by 4 bases and J by 2 bases; unmatched bases: 16. The V gene's germline CDR1 is MNHEY and CDR2 SVGAGI. The CDR3 has 19 residues. The CDR3 region is CASSLGWRGGTEYTDTQYF. DNA of the CDR3: TGTGCCAGCAGTTTAGGATGGCGGGGGGGGACCGAATACACAGATACGCAGTATTTT.

The gene calls are TRBV2 and TRBJ2-7, with D possibly being TRBD1 (7 bases). The CDR3 loop spans 16 amino acids. Germline CDR1 SNHLY, CDR2 FYNNEI. Trimming took 4 bases from V and 0 from J, leaving 16 bases between them. CDR3 in amino acids: CASSVSAGTASYEQYF. CDR3 DNA sequence: TGTGCCAGCAGTGTCAGTGCGGGGACAGCCTCCTACGAGCAGTACTTC.

There are a few counts of this clonotype. V gene TRBV12-3 or TRBV12-4 combines with J gene TRBJ2-1, with TRBD1 matching over 8 bases. This CDR3 is 12 amino acids long. J was trimmed by 15 bases and V by 6 bases; bases with no gene match: 10. The CDR3 DNA reads TGTGCCAGCAGCCCGACGGACAGGGCACCGTTCTTC. It encodes CASSPTDRAPFF.

Concerning this clonotype itself: With a much larger clone just one base away, this may be a read error. The chain employs TRBV7-2 and TRBJ2-5; D is ambiguous. This CDR3 contains 13 residues. Germline V lookup: CDR1 SGHTA, CDR2 FQGNSA. The CDR3 spells CASSPSEPETKYF. The CDR3, as DNA: TGTGCCAGCAGCCCTTCGGAGCCTGAGACCAAGTACTTC.

Notes on this clonotype: A single base separates this from a much larger clone, so it may be a read error. Because the CDR3 is missing its conserved closing phenylalanine or tryptophan, this is likely a read error. This chain uses TRBV7-2 with TRBJ2-7, with D maybe TRBD2 (7 bases). Germline CDR1 and CDR2: SGHTA and FQGNSA. The V end lost 7 bases, the J end lost 0 bases, and 13 bases lay between the germline ends. CDR3 length: 14 amino acids. The CDR3 DNA follows: TGTGCCAGCACCGGGGGGCCGAGCTCCTACGAGCAGTACTTA. Protein product: CASTGGPSSYEQYL.

This clonotype was observed many times. The rearrangement links TRBV7-8 to TRBJ1-5; 9 nucleotides align to TRBD1. CDR3 length: 14 residues. With V trimmed by 5 bases and J by 7 bases, 6 bases remained unmatched. The germline V gene encodes CDR1 SGHVS and CDR2 FQNEAQ. The DNA of the CDR3 is TGTGCCAGCAGCCCTAATACAGGGGGCCAGCCCCAGCATTTT. This encodes CASSPNTGGQPQHF.

This clonotype occurred many times. The CDR3 sequence is CSARSSGGSSYEQYF. The CDR3 DNA sequence: TGCAGTGCTAGATCAAGCGGGGGGTCCTCCTACGAGCAGTACTTC. This chain links TRBV20-1 with TRBJ2-7; 9 nucleotides match TRBD2. This CDR3 is 15 amino acids long. The V and J ends lost 2 bases and 0 bases, in that order; junction bases with no gene match: 5. CDR1 is DFQATT and CDR2 is SNEGSKA in the germline V gene (reference sequence).

V and J are TRBV20-1 and TRBJ1-2, with a possible D match to TRBD1 (5 bases). CDR1 and CDR2 from the germline V gene are DFQATT and SNEGSKA (reference sequence). The CDR3 length is 14 residues. Trimming removed 5 bases from V and 0 bases from J, with 13 bases in between. This chain's CDR3 is CSAPPGIANYGYTF. The CDR3 DNA is TGCAGTGCTCCCCCAGGGATAGCTAACTATGGCTACACCTTC.

This clonotype was recorded a few times. V gene TRBV5-6 combines with J gene TRBJ2-7, with D perhaps TRBD1 (5 bases). Trimming took off 5 bases at V and 0 bases at J, with 9 bases between the two ends. This CDR3 comprises 13 residues. Looked up from germline, CDR1 is SGHDT and CDR2 is YYEEEE. The CDR3 here is CASRSQGSYEQYF. The CDR3 DNA sequence: TGTGCCAGCAGATCCCAGGGCTCCTACGAGCAGTACTTC.

This clonotype was counted between two and nine times. The CDR3, as DNA: TGTGCCAGCAGTCCAAGTGGGGTTTTATCCGACGAGCAGTACTTC. Encoded protein: CASSPSGVLSDEQYF. The genes are TRBV6-1 and TRBJ2-7; D gene ambiguous. This CDR3 comprises 15 residues. The V gene lost 5 bases and the J gene lost 5 bases, with 19 bases spanning the gap. Germline V gene sequence: CDR1 MNHNS, CDR2 SASEGT.

The table lists this clonotype with a few counts. The chain uses TRBV4-2 and TRBJ2-1, with D tentatively TRBD2 (5 bases). The CDR3 contains 16 residues. V was shortened by 4 bases and J by 1 base, with 14 bases between the two germline ends. Germline V CDR1 and CDR2: LGHNA, YNFKEQ. The chain's CDR3 is CASSPPPRTSYNEQFF. The CDR3 DNA sequence: TGTGCCAGCAGCCCGCCACCCAGGACTTCCTACAATGAGCAGTTCTTC.

This clonotype showed up many times. This chain connects TRBV27 to TRBJ1-1, with 7 bases fitting TRBD1. With V trimmed by 6 bases and J by 6 bases, 13 bases remained unmatched. The germline V gene encodes CDR1 MNHEY and CDR2 SMNVEV (reference sequence). This CDR3 comprises 15 residues. The chain's CDR3 is CASSWQGDGSPEAFF. The DNA for the CDR3 is TGTGCCAGCAGCTGGCAGGGGGACGGATCCCCTGAAGCTTTCTTT.

This clonotype was detected ten times or more. This chain connects TRBV7-2 to TRBJ1-5; TRBD1 agrees at 7 bases. The germline V gene encodes CDR1 SGHTA and CDR2 FQGNSA. The CDR3 length is 15 residues. The V gene end was trimmed by 5 bases and the J gene end by 3 bases; junction bases not matched to a gene: 7. CDR3 sequence reads: CASSGQAHNNQPQHF. The CDR3 nucleotides read TGTGCCAGCAGCGGACAGGCCCACAACAATCAGCCCCAGCATTTT.

The CDR3 region has the DNA TGTGCCAGTAGGACGGGACAGGGGGTGGATACGCAGTATTTT. Translated, it gives CASRTGQGVDTQYF. The rearrangement joins TRBV19 to TRBJ2-3, with TRBD1 identical over 11 bases. In germline, CDR1 is LNHDA, CDR2 SQIVND (reference sequence). This CDR3 has 14 residues. V was pared by 6 bases and J by 6 bases, with 5 bases of the junction left unmatched.

The genes are TRBV18 and TRBJ1-1, with D maybe TRBD1 (6 bases). Germline assignment: CDR1 KGHSH and CDR2 LQKENI. Trimming removed 3 bases from V and 3 bases from J, with 14 bases in between. The CDR3 length is 15 residues. In DNA, the CDR3 is TGTGCCAGCTCACCGGGGGACATCCGGGACACTGAAGCTTTCTTT. It translates to CASSPGDIRDTEAFF.

This chain joins TRBV9 and TRBJ2-2; 12 bases line up with TRBD1. This CDR3 is 18 amino acids long. Germline V gives CDR1 SGDLS, CDR2 YYNGEE. J lost 3 bases, V lost 3 bases, and 9 bases had no gene match. CDR3 coding DNA: TGTGCCAGCAGCGGTAGTGGGACAGGGGGCGCGGACACCGGGGAGCTGTTTTTT. It specifies CASSGSGTGGADTGELFF.

This clonotype came up a few times. The chain is built from TRBV19 and TRBJ2-2; possibly TRBD1 or TRBD2 for D (5 bases each). The germline V and J ends were trimmed by 9 bases and 2 bases, with 13 bases remaining between them. CDR3 length equals 14 residues. The germline CDR1 and CDR2 sequences are LNHDA and SQIVND (reference sequence). As DNA, the CDR3 is TGTGCCAGCACCGGGACCGTTAACACCGGGGAGCTGTTTTTT. It translates to CASTGTVNTGELFF. Looking up the rest from reference TRBV19 and TRBJ2-2 gives the full variable domain: DGGITQSPKYLFRKEGQNVTLSCEQNLNHDAMYWYRQDPGQGLRLIYYSQIVNDFQKGDIAEGYSVSREKKESFPLTVTSAQKNPTAFYLCASTGTVNTGELFFGEGSRLTVL.

This clonotype showed up many times. The chain uses TRBV7-2 and TRBJ1-6; D is undetermined. This CDR3 region has 12 residues. Between the trimmed V and J ends, which lost 5 bases and 7 bases, there was a span of 6 bases. Germline lookup yields CDR1 SGHTA and CDR2 FQGNSA. In DNA, the CDR3 is TGTGCCAGCAGCGCCGAAAATTCACCCCTCCACTTT. Translation gives CASSAENSPLHF.

This clonotype was detected ten times or more. J is TRBJ1-1 and V is TRBV7-6; D not certain. The CDR3 runs 13 residues. Trimming pared 5 bases from V and 2 bases from J, leaving 9 bases between. Per the germline V gene, CDR1 is SGHVS and CDR2 is FNYEAQ. CDR3 nucleotide sequence: TGTGCCAGCAGCCAAAACACCAACACTGAAGCTTTCTTT. It codes for CASSQNTNTEAFF.

The J gene is TRBJ2-1, the V gene TRBV20-1; 10 bases match TRBD1. The trim removed 3 bases at V and 5 bases at J, leaving 16 bases unmatched. Germline V gene sequence: CDR1 DFQATT, CDR2 SNEGSKA (reference sequence). The CDR3 spans 18 residues. This CDR3 is CSASHSRDRGKRDNEQFF. The DNA of the CDR3 is TGCAGTGCTAGCCATTCCCGGGACAGGGGAAAGAGGGACAATGAGCAGTTCTTC.

The rearrangement links TRBV28 to TRBJ1-5, with TRBD1 identical over 12 bases. The CDR3 has 18 residues. Germline CDR1 is MDHEN and CDR2 is SYDVKM. V lost 7 bases to trimming and J lost 0 bases; unmatched junction nucleotides: 10. CDR3 sequence: CASIRDRGHRYSNQPQHF. CDR3 DNA sequence: TGTGCCAGCATCCGGGACAGGGGGCATCGATATAGCAATCAGCCCCAGCATTTT.

This clonotype was counted a few times. This chain joins TRBV10-3 and TRBJ2-1, with TRBD2 identical over 9 bases. This CDR3 has 16 amino acids. V trimming: 2 bases; J trimming: 4 bases; junction bases outside the gene matches: 6. The V gene's germline CDR1 is ENHRY and CDR2 SYGVKD. CDR3 residues: CAISEPGAGGYNEQFF. CDR3 nucleotide sequence: TGTGCCATCAGTGAGCCCGGAGCGGGGGGTTACAATGAGCAGTTCTTC.

The chain has TRBV2 and TRBJ1-2; D not resolved. The ends were cut back, 5 bases at V and 2 bases at J, with 12 bases in the middle. Germline CDR1 and CDR2: SNHLY and FYNNEI. This CDR3 contains 14 residues. The DNA for the CDR3 is TGTGCCAGCAGTTCAGAGCCTTCAAACTATGGCTACACCTTC. Amino acid sequence: CASSSEPSNYGYTF.

This chain links TRBV14 with TRBJ2-7; 8 bases align to TRBD2. The germline gives CDR1 SGHDN, CDR2 FVKESK. After removal of 0 bases from V and 7 bases from J, the junction contained 11 bases not matched to a gene. This CDR3 spans 16 amino acids. The CDR3 is CASSQDRSGVPTEQYF. As DNA, the CDR3 is TGTGCCAGCAGCCAAGATCGTAGCGGGGTGCCTACGGAGCAGTACTTC.

This clonotype was picked up a small number of times. V gene TRBV18 combines with J gene TRBJ2-5; TRBD1 might be the D (6 bases). In germline, CDR1 is KGHSH, CDR2 LQKENI. CDR3 length equals 17 residues. V lost 4 bases to trimming and J lost 0 bases, with 18 bases between them. CDR3 coding DNA: TGTGCCAGCTCACTAGGGACACCAAAACGGTACCAAGAGACCCAGTACTTC. This sequence encodes CASSLGTPKRYQETQYF.